This T cell receptor beta chain was identified during a study of beta chain features in type 1 diabetes. The overall study: On cell yields, gender and age, patients and healthy donors were similar.

Notes on the study in general: Naive, central memory and Treg TCRB repertoires seemed to resemble each other more closely in patients than they did in healthy donors.

With V trimmed by 8 bases and J by 0 bases, 9 bases remained unmatched. The V gene's germline CDR1 is MDHEN and CDR2 SYDVKM. CDR3 length: 17 amino acids. It was one heparinised blood draw, averaging around 120 mL, that each donor gave. A sort by CD45RO/CCR7/CD25/CD127/CD95/CD27 yielded CD4+ naive, central memory, regulatory and stem cell-like memory cells. For this clone: The target antigen is unknown.

As every portion of the isolated RNA was reverse transcribed, the sequencing read expressed TCRB transcripts. Here immunoSEQ multiplex PCR was the method, and the copy in TCRdb shows in-frame clones only, minus some. The data hold 620,000 or so clones, with roughly 16% observed a single time. The chain uses TRBV28 and TRBJ2-6; 8 nucleotides match TRBD1. Sequenced sample: naive CD4+ T cells from blood. The sequence was collected from a man younger than 30 in good health. DNA for the CDR3: TGTGCCAGCGTAGGACAGGGAGCTTCCTCTGGGGCCAACGTCCTGACTTTC. Translation: CASVGQGASSGANVLTF.